This note documents a single T cell receptor (beta chain) sequence. The data belong to a study of blood T cell repertoires in COVID-19. Measured with immunoSEQ multiplex PCR; TCRdb has only the in-frame clones, and not every one. The sample holds 150,000 to 200,000 clones, roughly 85% seen once. The CDR3 consists of 11 residues. Germline CDR1 and CDR2: MDHEN and SYDVKM. V lost 2 bases, J lost 10 bases, and 8 bases lay in between. This TCR came from a man aged 55 to 70 with acute or convalescent COVID-19. The specimen was peripheral blood. This chain links TRBV28 with TRBJ1-2; D call uncertain. CDR3 loop: CASSLSRDYTF. The DNA of the CDR3 is TGTGCCAGCAGTTTAAGTCGGGACTACACCTTC.